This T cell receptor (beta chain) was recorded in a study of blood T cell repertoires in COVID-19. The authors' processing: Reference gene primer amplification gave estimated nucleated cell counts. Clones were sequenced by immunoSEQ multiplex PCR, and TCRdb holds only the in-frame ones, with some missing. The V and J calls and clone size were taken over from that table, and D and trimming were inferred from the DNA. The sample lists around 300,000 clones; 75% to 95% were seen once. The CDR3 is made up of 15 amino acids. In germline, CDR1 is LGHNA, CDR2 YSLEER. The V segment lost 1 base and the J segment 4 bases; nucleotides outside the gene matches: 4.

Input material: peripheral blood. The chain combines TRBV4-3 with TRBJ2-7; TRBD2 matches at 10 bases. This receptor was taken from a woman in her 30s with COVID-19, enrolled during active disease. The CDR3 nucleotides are TGCGCCAGCAGCCAAGGTCTAGCGGGAGCTTACGAGCAGTACTTC. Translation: CASSQGLAGAYEQYF.